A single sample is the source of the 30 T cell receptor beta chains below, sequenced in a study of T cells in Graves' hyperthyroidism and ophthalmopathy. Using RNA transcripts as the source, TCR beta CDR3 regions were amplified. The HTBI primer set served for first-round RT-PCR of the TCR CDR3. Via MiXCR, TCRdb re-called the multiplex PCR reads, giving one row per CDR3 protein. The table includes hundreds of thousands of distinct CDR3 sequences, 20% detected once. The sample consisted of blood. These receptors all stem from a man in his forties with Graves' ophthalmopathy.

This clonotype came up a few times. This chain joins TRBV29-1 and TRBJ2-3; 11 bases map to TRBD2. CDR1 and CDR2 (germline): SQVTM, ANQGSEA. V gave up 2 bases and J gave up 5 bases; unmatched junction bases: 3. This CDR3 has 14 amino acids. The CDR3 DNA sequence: TGCAGCGTTGAAACTAGCGGGAGAGGAGATACGCAGTATTTT. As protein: CSVETSGRGDTQYF.

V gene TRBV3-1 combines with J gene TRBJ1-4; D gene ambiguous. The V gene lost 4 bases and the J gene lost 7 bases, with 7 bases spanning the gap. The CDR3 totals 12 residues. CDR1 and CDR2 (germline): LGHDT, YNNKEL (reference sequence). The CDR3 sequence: CASSRVLEKLFF. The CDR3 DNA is TGTGCCAGCAGCCGGGTCCTTGAAAAACTGTTTTTT.

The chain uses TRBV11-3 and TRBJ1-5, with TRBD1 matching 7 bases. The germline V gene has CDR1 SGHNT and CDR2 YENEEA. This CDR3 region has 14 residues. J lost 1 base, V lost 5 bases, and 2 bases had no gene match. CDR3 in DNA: TGTGCCAGCAGCGCGGGACAGAGCAATCAGCCCCAGCATTTT. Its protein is CASSAGQSNQPQHF.

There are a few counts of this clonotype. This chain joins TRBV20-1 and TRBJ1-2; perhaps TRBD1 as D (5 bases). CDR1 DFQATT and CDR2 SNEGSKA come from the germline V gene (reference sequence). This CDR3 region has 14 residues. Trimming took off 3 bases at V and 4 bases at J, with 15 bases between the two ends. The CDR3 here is CSARGSGGFYGYTF. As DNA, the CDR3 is TGCAGTGCTAGGGGGTCGGGGGGATTCTATGGCTACACCTTC.

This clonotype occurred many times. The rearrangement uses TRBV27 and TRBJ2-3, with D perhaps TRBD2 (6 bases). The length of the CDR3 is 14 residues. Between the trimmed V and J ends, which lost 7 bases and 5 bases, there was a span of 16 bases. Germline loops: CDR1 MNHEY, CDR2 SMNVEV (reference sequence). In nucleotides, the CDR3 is TGTGCCAGCAATAGAGCGGGCCGGGGAGATACGCAGTATTTT. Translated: CASNRAGRGDTQYF.

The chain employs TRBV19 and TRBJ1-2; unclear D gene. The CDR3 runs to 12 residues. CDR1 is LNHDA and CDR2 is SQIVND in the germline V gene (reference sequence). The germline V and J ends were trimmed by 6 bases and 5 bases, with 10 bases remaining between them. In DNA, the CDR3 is TGTGCCAGTAGATTCGGGGAATATGGCTACACCTTC. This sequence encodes CASRFGEYGYTF. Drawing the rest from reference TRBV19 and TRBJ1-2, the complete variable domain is DGGITQSPKYLFRKEGQNVTLSCEQNLNHDAMYWYRQDPGQGLRLIYYSQIVNDFQKGDIAEGYSVSREKKESFPLTVTSAQKNPTAFYLCASRFGEYGYTFGSGTRLTVV.

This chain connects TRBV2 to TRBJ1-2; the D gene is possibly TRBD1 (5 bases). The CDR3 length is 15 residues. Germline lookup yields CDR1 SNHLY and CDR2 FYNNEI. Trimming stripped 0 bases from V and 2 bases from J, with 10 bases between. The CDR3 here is CASSEALDTNYGYTF. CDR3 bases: TGTGCCAGCAGTGAAGCGCTGGACACCAACTATGGCTACACCTTC.

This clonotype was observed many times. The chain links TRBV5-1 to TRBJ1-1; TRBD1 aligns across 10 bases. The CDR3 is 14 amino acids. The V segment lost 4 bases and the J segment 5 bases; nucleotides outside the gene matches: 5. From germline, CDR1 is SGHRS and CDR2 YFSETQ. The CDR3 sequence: CASSTGQGRTEAFF. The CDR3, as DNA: TGCGCCAGCAGCACGGGACAGGGGCGGACTGAAGCTTTCTTT.

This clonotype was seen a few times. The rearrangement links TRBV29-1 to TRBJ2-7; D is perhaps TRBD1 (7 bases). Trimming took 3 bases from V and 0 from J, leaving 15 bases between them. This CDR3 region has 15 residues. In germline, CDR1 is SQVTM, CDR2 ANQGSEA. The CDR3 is CSVDRRDSNSYEQYF. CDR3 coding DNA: TGCAGCGTTGATCGGCGGGACAGTAACTCCTACGAGCAGTACTTC.

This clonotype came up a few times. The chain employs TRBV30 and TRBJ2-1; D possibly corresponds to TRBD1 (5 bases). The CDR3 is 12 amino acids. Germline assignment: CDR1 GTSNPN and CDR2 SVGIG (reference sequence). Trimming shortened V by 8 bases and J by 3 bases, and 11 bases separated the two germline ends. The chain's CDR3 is CAGRQNYNEQFF. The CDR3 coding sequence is TGTGCCGGTAGACAGAACTACAATGAGCAGTTCTTC.

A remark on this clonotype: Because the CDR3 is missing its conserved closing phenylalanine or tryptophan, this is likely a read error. In DNA, the CDR3 is TGTGCCAGCAGTTTCGGATTGAACACTGAAGCTTTCTCT. Protein: CASSFGLNTEAFS. The chain has TRBV27 and TRBJ1-1; D call uncertain. Trimming cost V 3 bases and J 0 bases, with 5 bases left between them. Per germline, CDR1 MNHEY and CDR2 SMNVEV (reference sequence). The CDR3 consists of 13 residues.

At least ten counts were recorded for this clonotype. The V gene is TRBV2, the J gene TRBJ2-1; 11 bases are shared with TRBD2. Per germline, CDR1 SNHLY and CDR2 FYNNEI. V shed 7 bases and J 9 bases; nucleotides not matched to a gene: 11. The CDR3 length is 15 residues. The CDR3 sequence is CASKTGTSGPAEQFF. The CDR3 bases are TGTGCCAGCAAGACCGGGACTAGCGGTCCTGCTGAGCAGTTCTTC.

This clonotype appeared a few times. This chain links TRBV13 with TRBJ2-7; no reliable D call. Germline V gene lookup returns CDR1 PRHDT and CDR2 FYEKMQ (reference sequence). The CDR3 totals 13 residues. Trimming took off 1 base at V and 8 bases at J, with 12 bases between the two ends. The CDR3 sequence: CASSLEQSSQQYF. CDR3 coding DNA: TGTGCCAGCAGCTTAGAACAGTCATCTCAGCAGTACTTC.

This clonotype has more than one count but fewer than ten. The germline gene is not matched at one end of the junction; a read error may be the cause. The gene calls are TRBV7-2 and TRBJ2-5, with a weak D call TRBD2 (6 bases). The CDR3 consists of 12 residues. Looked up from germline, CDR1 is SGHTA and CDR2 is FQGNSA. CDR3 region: CASSLRRETRYF. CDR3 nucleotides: TGTGCCAGTAGCTTGAGGAGGGAGACCCGGTACTTC.

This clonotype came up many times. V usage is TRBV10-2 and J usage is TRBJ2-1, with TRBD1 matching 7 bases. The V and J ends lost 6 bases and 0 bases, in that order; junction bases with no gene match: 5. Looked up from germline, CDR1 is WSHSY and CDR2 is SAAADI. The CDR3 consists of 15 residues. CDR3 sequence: CASRKDRVSYNEQFF. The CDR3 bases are TGCGCCAGCAGGAAAGACAGGGTCTCCTACAATGAGCAGTTCTTC.

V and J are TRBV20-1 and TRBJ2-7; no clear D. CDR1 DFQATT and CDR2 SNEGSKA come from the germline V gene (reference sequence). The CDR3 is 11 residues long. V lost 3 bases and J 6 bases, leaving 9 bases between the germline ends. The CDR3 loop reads CSASTSTEQYF. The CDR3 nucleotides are TGCAGTGCTAGCACCTCCACCGAGCAGTACTTC.

The CDR3 DNA reads as TGTGCCACCAGCAGAGATGGAAACACCATATATTTT. It encodes CATSRDGNTIYF. The chain links TRBV15 to TRBJ1-3; D unclear. V lost 0 bases and J lost 3, with 0 bases in between. Looked up from germline, CDR1 is LNHNV and CDR2 is YYDKDF (reference sequence). The CDR3 extends over 12 amino acids.

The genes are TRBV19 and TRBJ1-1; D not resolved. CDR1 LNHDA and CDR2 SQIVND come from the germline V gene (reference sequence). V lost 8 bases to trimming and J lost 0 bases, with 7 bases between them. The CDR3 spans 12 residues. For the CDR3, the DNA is TGTGCCAGTGGTAAAATGAACACTGAAGCTTTCTTT. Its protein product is CASGKMNTEAFF.

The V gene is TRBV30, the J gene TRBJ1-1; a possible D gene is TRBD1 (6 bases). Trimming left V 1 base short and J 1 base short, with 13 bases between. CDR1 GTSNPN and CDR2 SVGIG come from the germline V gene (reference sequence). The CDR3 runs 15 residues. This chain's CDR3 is CAWSAKDRENTEAFF. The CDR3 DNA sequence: TGTGCCTGGAGTGCCAAGGACAGAGAGAACACTGAAGCTTTCTTT.

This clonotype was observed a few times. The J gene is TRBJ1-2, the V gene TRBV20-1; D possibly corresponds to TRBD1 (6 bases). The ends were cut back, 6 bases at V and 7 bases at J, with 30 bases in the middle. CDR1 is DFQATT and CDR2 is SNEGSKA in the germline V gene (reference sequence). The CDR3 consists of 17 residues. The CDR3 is CSASGRSVGGGRGGYTF. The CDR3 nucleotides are TGCAGTGCGAGCGGGCGATCTGTGGGGGGCGGTAGAGGTGGCTACACCTTC.

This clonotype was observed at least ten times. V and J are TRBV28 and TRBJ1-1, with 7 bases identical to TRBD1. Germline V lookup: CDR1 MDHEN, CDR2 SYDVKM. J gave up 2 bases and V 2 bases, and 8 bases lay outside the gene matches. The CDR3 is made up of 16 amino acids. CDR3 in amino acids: CASSLKWTGGNTEAFF. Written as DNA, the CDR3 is TGTGCCAGCAGTTTAAAGTGGACAGGTGGTAACACTGAAGCTTTCTTT.

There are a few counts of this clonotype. The CDR3 nucleotides are TGCAGTGCTAGAAAATCAGGGGCCACAGATACGCAGTATTTT. This translates into CSARKSGATDTQYF. The rearrangement uses TRBV20-1 and TRBJ2-3, with D perhaps matching TRBD1 (6 bases). The germline V gene encodes CDR1 DFQATT and CDR2 SNEGSKA (reference sequence). Trimming stripped 2 bases from V and 2 bases from J, with 11 bases between. CDR3 length equals 14 residues.

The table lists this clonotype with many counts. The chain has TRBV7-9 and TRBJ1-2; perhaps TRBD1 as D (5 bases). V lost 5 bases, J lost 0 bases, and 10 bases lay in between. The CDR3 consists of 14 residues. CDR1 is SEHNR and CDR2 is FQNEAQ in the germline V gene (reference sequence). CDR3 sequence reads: CASSPETANYGYTF. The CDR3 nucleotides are TGTGCCAGCAGCCCGGAGACAGCTAACTATGGCTACACCTTC.

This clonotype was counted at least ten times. Written as DNA, the CDR3 is TGTGCCTGGAGTCTAACAGGGGAGGGAGGCTACACCTTC. This gives the protein CAWSLTGEGGYTF. The chain is built from TRBV30 and TRBJ1-2, with TRBD1 matching 7 bases. Germline lookup yields CDR1 GTSNPN and CDR2 SVGIG (reference sequence). V lost 2 bases to trimming and J lost 8 bases; unmatched junction nucleotides: 8. This CDR3 contains 13 residues.

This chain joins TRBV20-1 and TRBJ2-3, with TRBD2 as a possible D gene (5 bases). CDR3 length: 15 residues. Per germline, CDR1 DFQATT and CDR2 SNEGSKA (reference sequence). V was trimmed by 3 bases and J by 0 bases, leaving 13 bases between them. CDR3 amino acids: CSASQSGTSTDTQYF. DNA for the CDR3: TGCAGTGCTAGCCAGAGCGGAACTAGCACAGATACGCAGTATTTT.

The CDR3 protein is CASRPRGGLAAITNEQFF. In DNA form, the CDR3 reads TGTGCCAGCAGGCCCCGCGGGGGACTAGCGGCAATCACCAATGAGCAGTTCTTC. V is TRBV12-3 or TRBV12-4 and J is TRBJ2-1, with 11 bases aligning to TRBD2. The CDR3 is made up of 18 amino acids. Trimming removed 6 bases from V and 6 bases from J; junction bases left unmatched: 16.

The CDR3 region has the DNA TGCAGTGCCTCCGGCGGGGGAAACACCATATATTTT. This gives the protein CSASGGGNTIYF. This sequence joins TRBV20-1 and TRBJ1-3; the D is unclear. V lost 6 bases to trimming and J lost 4 bases, with 10 bases between them. Germline V gene lookup returns CDR1 DFQATT and CDR2 SNEGSKA (reference sequence). This CDR3 has 12 residues.

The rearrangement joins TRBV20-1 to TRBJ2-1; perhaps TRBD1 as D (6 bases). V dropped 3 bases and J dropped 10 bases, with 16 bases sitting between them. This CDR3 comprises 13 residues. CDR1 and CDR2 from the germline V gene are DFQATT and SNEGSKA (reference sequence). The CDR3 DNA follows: TGCAGTGCTAGCGGCATACTAGACAGGGAGCAGTTCTTC. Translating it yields CSASGILDREQFF.

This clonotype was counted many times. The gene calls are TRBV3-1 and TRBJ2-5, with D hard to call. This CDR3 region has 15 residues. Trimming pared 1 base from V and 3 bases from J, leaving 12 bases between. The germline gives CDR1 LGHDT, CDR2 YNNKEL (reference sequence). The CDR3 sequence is CASSQAKSYEETQYF. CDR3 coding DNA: TGTGCCAGCAGCCAAGCGAAGTCCTACGAAGAGACCCAGTACTTC.

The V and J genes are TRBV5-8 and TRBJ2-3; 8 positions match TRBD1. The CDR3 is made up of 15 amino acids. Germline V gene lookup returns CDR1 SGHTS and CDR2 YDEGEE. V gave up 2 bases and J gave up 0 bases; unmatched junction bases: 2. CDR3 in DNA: TGTGCCAGCAGCTTTCGGGACAGGAGCACAGATACGCAGTATTTT. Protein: CASSFRDRSTDTQYF.